A single TCR beta chain is shown here with its context. Antigen unknown. TCRdb keeps only in-frame clones here, not all; method: immunoSEQ multiplex PCR. The data contain 40,000 to 50,000 clones, 84% of them singletons. The source of the sample is a study of CD4 T cells in relation to SARS-CoV-2 and coronaviruses. Study context: After 10 to 11 days of antigen culture, PBMC TCR beta CDR3s were sequenced. Convalescent donors were aged about 21 to 80, with median roughly 40 years.

Study-level results: Pre-pandemic and post-infection samples never came from the same donor.

Germline CDR1 MNHEY, CDR2 SMNVEV (reference sequence). Between the trimmed V and J ends, which lost 3 bases and 1 base, there was a span of 6 bases. This CDR3 spans 13 amino acids. Naive and memory CD4+ T cells came from enriched cryopreserved PBMCs. The chain uses TRBV27 and TRBJ1-1; no reliable D call. This TCR was sampled from an adult with COVID-19. The sequencing sample was made of naive CD4+ T cells from PBMCs, cultured in vitro. Noted subset: naive CD4+ T cells isolated by negative enrichment. Here the CDR3 reads CASSLGRNTEAFF. CDR3 in DNA: TGTGCCAGCAGTTTGGGTCGGAACACTGAAGCTTTCTTT.